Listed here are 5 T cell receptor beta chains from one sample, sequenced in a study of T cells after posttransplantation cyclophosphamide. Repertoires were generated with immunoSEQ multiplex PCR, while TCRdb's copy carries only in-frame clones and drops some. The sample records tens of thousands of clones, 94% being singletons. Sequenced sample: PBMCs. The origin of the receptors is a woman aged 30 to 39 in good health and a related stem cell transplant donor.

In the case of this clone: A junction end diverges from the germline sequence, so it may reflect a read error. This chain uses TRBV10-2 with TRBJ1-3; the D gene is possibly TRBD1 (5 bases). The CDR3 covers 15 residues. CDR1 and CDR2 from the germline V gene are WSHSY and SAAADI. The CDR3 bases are TGCGCCAGCAATGAGCAGGGTCTCTCTGGAAACACCATATATTTT. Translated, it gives CASNEQGLSGNTIYF.

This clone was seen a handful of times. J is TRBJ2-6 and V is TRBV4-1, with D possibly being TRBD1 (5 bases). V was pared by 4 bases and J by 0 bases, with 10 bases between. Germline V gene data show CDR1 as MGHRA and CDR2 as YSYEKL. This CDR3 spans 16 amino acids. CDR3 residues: CASSPTGSSGANVLTF. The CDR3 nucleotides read TGCGCCAGCAGCCCTACAGGTTCCTCTGGGGCCAACGTCCTGACTTTC.

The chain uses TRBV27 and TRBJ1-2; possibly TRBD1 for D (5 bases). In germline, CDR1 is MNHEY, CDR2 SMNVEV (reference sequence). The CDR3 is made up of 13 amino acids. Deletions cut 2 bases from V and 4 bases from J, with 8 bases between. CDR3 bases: TGTGCCAGCAGTTTAAGGAGGGGCTATGGCTACACCTTC. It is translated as CASSLRRGYGYTF.

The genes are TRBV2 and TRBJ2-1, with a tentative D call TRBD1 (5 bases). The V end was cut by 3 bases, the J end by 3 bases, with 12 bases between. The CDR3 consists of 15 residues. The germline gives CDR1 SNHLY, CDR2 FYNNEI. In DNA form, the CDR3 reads TGTGCCAGCAGTGACAGGGCTCCTAGCTACAATGAGCAGTTCTTC. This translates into CASSDRAPSYNEQFF.

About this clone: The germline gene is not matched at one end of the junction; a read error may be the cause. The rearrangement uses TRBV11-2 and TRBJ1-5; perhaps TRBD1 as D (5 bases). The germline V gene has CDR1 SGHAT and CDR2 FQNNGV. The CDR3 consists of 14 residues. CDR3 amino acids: CASSRGGPLDPQHF. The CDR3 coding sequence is TGTGCCAGCAGCCGGGGGGGTCCCCTTGATCCCCAACATTTT.